These 13 T cell receptor beta chains share one sample of origin, sequenced in a study of control samples from healthy donors and cancer patients. TCRdb's table, derived via immunoSEQ multiplex PCR, lists solely in-frame clones and lacks some. Of 150,000 to 200,000 clones detected, just over 85% appear once; the ten largest clones hold approximately 1.8%. Material for sequencing was blood. These TCRs come from a man aged 18 to 29 in good health.

In this sample, this clone turned up once. This chain connects TRBV7-3 to TRBJ1-4; 7 bases agree with TRBD1. Per the germline V gene, CDR1 is SGHTA and CDR2 is FQGTGA. The CDR3 is made up of 15 amino acids. J gave up 5 bases and V 0 bases, and 3 bases lay outside the gene matches. CDR3 sequence: CASSLTGTENEKLFF. The DNA of the CDR3 is TGTGCCAGCAGCTTAACGGGGACAGAGAATGAAAAACTGTTTTTT.

The V and J genes are TRBV3-1 (or the pseudogene TRBV3-2) and TRBJ2-7; 7 positions agree with TRBD1. This CDR3 spans 16 amino acids. Germline CDR1 and CDR2: LGHDT and YNNKEL (reference sequence). The V and J ends lost 0 bases and 0 bases, in that order; junction bases with no gene match: 5. The CDR3 here is CASSQDLGTASYEQYF. The CDR3 DNA sequence: TGTGCCAGCAGCCAAGATCTCGGGACAGCCTCCTACGAGCAGTACTTC.

This clone was seen only once. The J gene is TRBJ2-7, the V gene TRBV5-1, with 10 bases identical to TRBD1. The junction had 6 bases not matched to a gene; V was cut back by 4 bases and J by 2 bases. CDR1 and CDR2 (germline): SGHRS, YFSETQ. The CDR3 is 15 residues long. CDR3 loop: CASSTKTGGPYEQYF. For the CDR3, the DNA is TGCGCCAGCAGCACCAAGACAGGGGGCCCCTACGAGCAGTACTTC.

The gene calls are TRBV9 and TRBJ2-1; 8 nucleotides align to TRBD2. The CDR3 is made up of 15 amino acids. V dropped 0 bases and J dropped 3; count of bases not matched to a gene: 2. Germline V gene sequence: CDR1 SGDLS, CDR2 YYNGEE. This CDR3 reads CASSVVAGNYNEQFF. In nucleotides, the CDR3 is TGTGCCAGCAGCGTAGTAGCGGGGAACTACAATGAGCAGTTCTTC.

V usage is TRBV4-3 and J usage is TRBJ2-1; TRBD2 matches at 9 bases. V shed 0 bases and J 6 bases; nucleotides not matched to a gene: 9. The length of the CDR3 is 17 residues. Germline CDR1 is LGHNA and CDR2 is YSLEER. CDR3 sequence: CASSQEHMRAGGNEQFF. Here the CDR3 DNA reads TGCGCCAGCAGCCAAGAACATATGAGAGCGGGGGGCAATGAGCAGTTCTTC.

The V gene is TRBV12-3 or TRBV12-4, the J gene TRBJ2-5; 10 nucleotides agree with TRBD1. The ends lost 4 bases at V and 10 bases at J; junction bases unmatched: 6. The CDR3 totals 13 residues. For the CDR3, the DNA is TGTGCCAGCAGTTGGGGACAGGGGTGGGACCAGTACTTC. Translated, it gives CASSWGQGWDQYF.

The chain uses TRBV29-1 and TRBJ2-7; D may be TRBD2 (6 bases). Germline CDR1 SQVTM, CDR2 ANQGSEA. The ends were cut back, 7 bases at V and 2 bases at J, with 15 bases in the middle. This CDR3 is 13 amino acids long. For the CDR3, the DNA is TGCAGCGCCCGGGACTTTTCAACCTACGAGCAGTACTTC. Translated, it gives CSARDFSTYEQYF.

The chain combines TRBV3-1 (or the pseudogene TRBV3-2) with TRBJ2-3, with D perhaps TRBD2 (6 bases). Germline V lookup: CDR1 LGHDT, CDR2 YNNKEL (reference sequence). The V end was cut by 9 bases, the J end by 1 base, with 20 bases between. The CDR3 is 16 residues long. CDR3 nucleotide sequence: TGTGCCAGACGGGGGTGGCCCGCGGGCCGCACAGATACGCAGTATTTT. Translating gives CARRGWPAGRTDTQYF.

The rearrangement links TRBV18 to TRBJ1-2, with D tentatively TRBD1 (6 bases). V was shortened by 1 base and J by 1 base, with 10 bases between the two germline ends. Per germline, CDR1 KGHSH and CDR2 LQKENI. The CDR3 runs 15 residues. The CDR3 loop reads CASSPLTGRNYGYTF. For the CDR3, the DNA is TGTGCCAGCTCACCACTGACAGGTCGTAACTATGGCTACACCTTC.

This chain connects TRBV19 to TRBJ2-7; 8 bases fit TRBD1. Germline V gives CDR1 LNHDA, CDR2 SQIVND (reference sequence). V was clipped by 6 bases and J by 5 bases; unmatched bases: 6. The CDR3 extends over 13 amino acids. DNA of the CDR3: TGTGCCAGTAGCAGGGGGCAGGTAGACGAGCAGTACTTC. The encoded protein is CASSRGQVDEQYF.

V gene TRBV11-3 combines with J gene TRBJ2-7, with 13 bases identical to TRBD2. The trim removed 5 bases at V and 4 bases at J, leaving 11 bases unmatched. The CDR3 runs to 17 residues. The germline V gene encodes CDR1 SGHNT and CDR2 YENEEA. The DNA for the CDR3 is TGTGCCAGCAGCGCTCCTTCCGGGACTAGCGGGGAGTACGAGCAGTACTTC. Its translation: CASSAPSGTSGEYEQYF.

In its sample, this clone was seen once. The chain joins TRBV18 to TRBJ1-1; tentative D call: TRBD1 (5 bases). There are 16 residues in the CDR3. Germline V gives CDR1 KGHSH, CDR2 LQKENI. Deletions cut 3 bases from V and 0 bases from J, with 14 bases between. This chain's CDR3 is CASSPAGSRMNTEAFF. CDR3 bases: TGTGCCAGCTCACCTGCAGGGTCCAGGATGAACACTGAAGCTTTCTTT.

The gene calls are TRBV30 and TRBJ1-1; D is ambiguous. V was pared by 4 bases and J by 1 base, with 10 bases between. This CDR3 has 13 amino acids. Germline CDR1 and CDR2: GTSNPN and SVGIG (reference sequence). CDR3 sequence reads: CAWTRGRNTEAFF. CDR3 sequence (DNA): TGTGCCTGGACTCGTGGGCGGAACACTGAAGCTTTCTTT. Variable domain in full (rest from reference TRBV30 and TRBJ1-1): SQTIHQWPATLVQPVGSPLSLECTVEGTSNPNLYWYRQAAGRGLQLLFYSVGIGQISSEVPQNLSASRPQDRQFILSSKKLLLSDSGFYLCAWTRGRNTEAFFGQGTRLTVV.